This TCR beta chain appears in the sequencing data of a study of vaccination and CD4 T cells after COVID-19. Study at large: Subjects got two shots of BNT162b2 or mRNA-1273 vaccine. Stimulation of the cells used overlapping spike peptide pools from SARS-CoV-2 and from the common cold coronaviruses HCoV-NL63, HCoV-OC43 and HCoV-229E. Control cultures received a CEFX pool, an HIV-1 Nef pool, or no peptide.

This clonotype qualifies as large. Its antigen is not identified. With the Oncomine TCR Beta short-read assay, DNA from cultured CD4+ T cells was sequenced. TCRdb re-analysed the PCR reads in MiXCR, keeping a single row per CDR3 protein. Of around 3,800 distinct CDR3 sequences listed, about a sixth are singletons. The V gene's germline CDR1 is DFQATT and CDR2 SNEGSKA (reference sequence). The CDR3 covers 12 residues. The ends were cut back, 4 bases at V and 5 bases at J, with 9 bases in the middle. Study-level findings and limits: Convalescent patients showed a median around 90% of reactive clones that were seen only post-vaccination.

Regarding treatment: approximately 9-day PBMC culture with coronavirus spike peptide pools or control peptides (ViraFEST assay). Sequenced input: CD4+ T cells from blood, cultured in vitro. The chain combines TRBV20-1 with TRBJ2-1; D is uncertain. This clonotype originated in a human donor who had recovered from COVID-19. The CDR3 coding sequence is TGCAGTGCTAATGGGCCAAACAATGAGCAGTTCTTC. Its protein product is CSANGPNNEQFF.